The TCR beta chain under discussion was sequenced for a study of technical replicates of blood from a handful of donors. The germline V gene has CDR1 LNHDA and CDR2 SQIVND (reference sequence). The CDR3 runs to 15 residues. After removal of 7 bases from V and 1 base from J, the junction contained 7 bases not matched to a gene. The table came from immunoSEQ multiplex PCR; TCRdb's copy has only in-frame clones and leaves some out. The sample has some 64,000 clones; around 97% are singletons. The specimen sequenced was T cells isolated from PBMCs. V gene TRBV19 combines with J gene TRBJ1-1; 9 nucleotides line up with TRBD1. The clonotype was recovered from a human donor in good health. Written as DNA, the CDR3 is TGTGCCAGTACCCCACAGGGGGCGAGGAACACTGAAGCTTTCTTT. Translating gives CASTPQGARNTEAFF.